These 8 T cell receptor beta chains originate from one sample sequenced in a study of PD-1 blockade in classical Hodgkin lymphoma. Produced via immunoSEQ multiplex PCR; TCRdb's table is partial and in-frame only. The sample holds approximately 4,900 clones; 63% are singletons and the top ten take 60% to 75%. After autologous stem cell transplantation all patients relapsed, and prior brentuximab vedotin exposure differed between cohorts. This sample comprised peripheral blood mononuclear cells (PBMCs), obtained at baseline. Receptors originate from a human donor with classical Hodgkin lymphoma.

The V and J genes are TRBV19 and TRBJ1-1; possible D gene TRBD1, 5 bases. The V end was cut by 4 bases, the J end by 1 base, with 7 bases between. The CDR3 covers 13 residues. Looked up from germline, CDR1 is LNHDA and CDR2 is SQIVND (reference sequence). CDR3 sequence (DNA): TGTGCCAGTAGTACGGGGGGGAACACTGAAGCTTTCTTT. Its translation is CASSTGGNTEAFF.

This clone has just a few counts. The chain uses TRBV19 and TRBJ1-5, with 7 nucleotides matching TRBD1. Unmatched junction bases numbered 10, after V lost 4 bases and J lost 7 bases. The CDR3 is 15 residues long. Germline-derived CDR1 and CDR2 are LNHDA and SQIVND (reference sequence). The CDR3 is CASSNFGTDKQPQHF. As DNA, the CDR3 is TGTGCCAGTAGTAACTTCGGGACAGACAAGCAGCCCCAGCATTTT.

The V gene is TRBV6-5, the J gene TRBJ1-5; a possible D gene is TRBD1 (5 bases). This CDR3 has 14 residues. Trimming took 6 bases from V and 5 from J, leaving 14 bases between them. Per the germline V gene, CDR1 is MNHEY and CDR2 is SVGAGI. CDR3 protein: CASSLPGTDQPQHF. The CDR3 nucleotides read TGTGCCAGCAGCCTCCCAGGGACGGATCAGCCCCAGCATTTT.

Only one count was recorded for this clone. This chain links TRBV6-1 with TRBJ2-5; TRBD1 aligns across 7 bases. This CDR3 is 15 amino acids long. The V gene's germline CDR1 is MNHNS and CDR2 SASEGT. V shed 3 bases and J 2 bases; nucleotides not matched to a gene: 6. CDR3 nucleotide sequence: TGTGCCAGCAGTGACCCGACGACAGGGCAAGAGACCCAGTACTTC. Amino acids: CASSDPTTGQETQYF.

In its sample, this clone ranks as medium-sized. This sequence joins TRBV27 and TRBJ2-5; 8 positions match TRBD1. CDR3 length: 14 residues. CDR1 is MNHEY and CDR2 is SMNVEV in the germline V gene (reference sequence). The V segment lost 5 bases and the J segment 2 bases; nucleotides outside the gene matches: 4. For the CDR3, the DNA is TGTGCCAGCAGTGACCGGACAGGGCAAGAGACCCAGTACTTC. This encodes CASSDRTGQETQYF.

The V and J genes are TRBV14 and TRBJ2-7; D unclear. Trimming cost V 3 bases and J 5 bases, with 17 bases left between them. Germline V CDR1 and CDR2: SGHDN, FVKESK. CDR3 length equals 15 residues. The CDR3: CASSQGYVLADEQYF. CDR3 bases: TGTGCCAGCAGCCAGGGGTATGTTCTGGCGGACGAGCAGTACTTC.

The rearrangement uses TRBV4-3 and TRBJ1-5; D not resolved. CDR1 and CDR2 from the germline V gene are LGHNA and YSLEER. The ends were cut back, 0 bases at V and 7 bases at J, with 10 bases in the middle. CDR3 length: 14 amino acids. The DNA for the CDR3 is TGCGCCAGCAGCCAAGATACATCGAGGCAGCCCCAGCATTTT. It encodes CASSQDTSRQPQHF.

The chain links TRBV9 to TRBJ1-5; the match to TRBD1 covers 8 bases. The junction had 6 bases not matched to a gene; V was cut back by 2 bases and J by 8 bases. CDR1 and CDR2 (germline): SGDLS, YYNGEE. The length of the CDR3 is 14 residues. This CDR3 reads CASSVGQGREPQHF. The CDR3 nucleotides are TGTGCCAGCAGCGTCGGACAGGGCCGGGAGCCCCAGCATTTT.